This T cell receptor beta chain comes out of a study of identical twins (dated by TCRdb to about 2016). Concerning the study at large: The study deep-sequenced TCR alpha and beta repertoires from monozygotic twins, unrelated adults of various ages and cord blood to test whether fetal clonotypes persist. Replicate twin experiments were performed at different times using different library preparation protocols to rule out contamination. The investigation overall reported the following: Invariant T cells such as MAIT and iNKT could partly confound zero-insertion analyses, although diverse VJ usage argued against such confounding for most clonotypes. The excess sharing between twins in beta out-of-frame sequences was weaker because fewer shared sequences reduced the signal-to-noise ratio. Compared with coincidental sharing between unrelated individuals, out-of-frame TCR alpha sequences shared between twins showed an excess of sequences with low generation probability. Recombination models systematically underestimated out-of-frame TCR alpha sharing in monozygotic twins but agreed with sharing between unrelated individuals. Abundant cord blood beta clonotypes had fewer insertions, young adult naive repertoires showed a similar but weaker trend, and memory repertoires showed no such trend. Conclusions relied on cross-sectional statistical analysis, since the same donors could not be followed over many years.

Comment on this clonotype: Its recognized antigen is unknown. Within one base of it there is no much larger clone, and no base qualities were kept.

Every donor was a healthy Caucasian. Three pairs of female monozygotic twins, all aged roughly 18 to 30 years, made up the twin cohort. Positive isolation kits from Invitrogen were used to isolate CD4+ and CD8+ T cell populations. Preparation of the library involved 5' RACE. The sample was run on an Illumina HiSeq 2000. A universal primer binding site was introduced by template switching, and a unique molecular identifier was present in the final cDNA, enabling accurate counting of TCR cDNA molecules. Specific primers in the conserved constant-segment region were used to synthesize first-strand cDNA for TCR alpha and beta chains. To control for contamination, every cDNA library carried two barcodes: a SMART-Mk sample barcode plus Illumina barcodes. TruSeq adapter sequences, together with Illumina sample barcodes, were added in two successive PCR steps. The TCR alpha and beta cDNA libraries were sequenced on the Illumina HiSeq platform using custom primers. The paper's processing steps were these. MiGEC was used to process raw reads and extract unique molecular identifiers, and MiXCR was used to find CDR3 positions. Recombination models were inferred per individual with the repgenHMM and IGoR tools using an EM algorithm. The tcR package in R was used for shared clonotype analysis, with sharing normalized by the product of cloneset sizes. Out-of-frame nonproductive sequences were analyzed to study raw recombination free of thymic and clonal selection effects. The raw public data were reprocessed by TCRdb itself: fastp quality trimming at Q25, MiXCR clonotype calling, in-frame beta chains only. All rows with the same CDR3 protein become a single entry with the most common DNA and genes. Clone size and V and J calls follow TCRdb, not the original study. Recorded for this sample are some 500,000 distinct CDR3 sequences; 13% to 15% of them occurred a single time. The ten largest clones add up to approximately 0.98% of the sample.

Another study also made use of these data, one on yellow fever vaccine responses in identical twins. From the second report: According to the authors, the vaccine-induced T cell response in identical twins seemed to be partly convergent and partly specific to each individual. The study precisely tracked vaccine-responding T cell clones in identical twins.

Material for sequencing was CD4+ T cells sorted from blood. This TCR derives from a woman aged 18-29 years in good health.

The CDR3 region: CASISAMNTEAFF. The sequenced DNA is TGTGCCAGCATCTCAGCGATGAACACTGAAGCTTTCTTT. The chain joins TRBV28 to TRBJ1-1; the D gene cannot be resolved reliably. The germline V gene supplies CDR1 MDHEN and CDR2 SYDVKM. V is shortened by 7 bases, J by 0 bases, and the region joining them spans 9 bases. The CDR3 sequence holds 13 residues, the cysteine and phenylalanine included. Left in the record is the CDR3 DNA by itself, 39 bases read in frame from the first base.